One and the same sample provided the 16 T cell receptor beta chains below, sequenced in a study of T cell responses to AZD1222 COVID-19 vaccine (dated by TCRdb to about 2021). Libraries were constructed by the immunoSEQ multiplex PCR assay. This immuneACCESS table, as held by TCRdb, lists in-frame sequences with V and J called but not all clones. Of the missing ones, under half trace to an unresolved V gene in checked studies; the others have no known cause. This sample holds about 140,000 clones; almost 90% were observed only once. The ten largest account for approximately 3.5% of the sample. This sample's time point label indicates: baseline before first vaccination. The sample consisted of peripheral blood, taken on day 0 of AZD1222 vaccination. The receptors stem from an adult in good health.

The chain is built from TRBV7-9 and TRBJ2-7, with 10 nucleotides matching TRBD2. V shed 2 bases, J shed 6 bases, and the junction held 13 bases outside the gene matches. Looked up from germline, CDR1 is SEHNR and CDR2 is FQNEAQ (reference sequence). CDR3 size: 17 residues. The CDR3 sequence: CASSLRASGSRTGEQYF. The CDR3 nucleotides read TGTGCCAGCAGCTTACGGGCTAGCGGGAGTAGGACCGGCGAGCAGTACTTC. Using reference TRBV7-9 and TRBJ2-7 for the parts outside the CDR3, the full variable domain is DTGVSQNPRHKITKRGQNVTFRCDPISEHNRLYWYRQTLGQGPEFLTYFQNEAQLEKSRLLSDRFSAERPKGSFSTLEIQRTEQGDSAMYLCASSLRASGSRTGEQYFGPGTRLTVT.

The J gene is TRBJ2-2, the V gene TRBV24-1, with a weak D call TRBD1 (6 bases). The CDR3 totals 14 residues. The germline V and J ends were trimmed by 5 bases and 3 bases, with 9 bases remaining between them. CDR1 KGHDR and CDR2 SFDVKD come from the germline V gene. The CDR3 DNA follows: TGTGCCACCAGTGGCTCAGGGGACACCGGGGAGCTGTTTTTT. This codes for CATSGSGDTGELFF.

The V gene is TRBV19, the J gene TRBJ2-3; no firm D call. Germline V lookup: CDR1 LNHDA, CDR2 SQIVND (reference sequence). The CDR3 extends over 13 amino acids. The V gene lost 4 bases and the J gene lost 1 base, with 6 bases spanning the gap. CDR3 sequence: CASSTGRTDTQYF. DNA of the CDR3: TGTGCCAGTAGTACGGGCCGCACAGATACGCAGTATTTT.

This chain links TRBV7-2 with TRBJ2-5; TRBD1 might be the D (6 bases). The germline CDR1 and CDR2 sequences are SGHTA and FQGNSA. This CDR3 is built from 15 residues. Trimming removed 7 bases at V and 2 bases at J, with 17 bases between. The CDR3 nucleotides are TGTGCCAGCACCCAGCTTAAGGGGGTACAAGAGACCCAGTACTTC. Translation gives CASTQLKGVQETQYF.

The rearrangement joins TRBV4-3 to TRBJ2-7; D gene ambiguous. Germline V gives CDR1 LGHNA, CDR2 YSLEER. Deletions cut 1 base from V and 4 bases from J, with 14 bases between. There are 15 residues in the CDR3. The CDR3 sequence: CASSQGLAGSYEQYF. CDR3 DNA: TGCGCCAGCAGCCAAGGCCTCGCAGGATCATACGAGCAGTACTTC.

This rearrangement joins TRBV10-3 to TRBJ1-1; D is unresolved. Between the trimmed V and J ends, which lost 3 bases and 1 base, there was a span of 6 bases. Looked up from germline, CDR1 is ENHRY and CDR2 is SYGVKD. The CDR3 runs 13 residues. The chain's CDR3 is CAISDGKNTEAFF. Written as DNA, the CDR3 is TGTGCCATCAGTGACGGGAAGAACACTGAAGCTTTCTTT.

The genes are TRBV3-1 (or the pseudogene TRBV3-2) and TRBJ2-5, with 10 positions matching TRBD2. CDR1 LGHDT and CDR2 YNNKEL come from the germline V gene (reference sequence). V lost 11 bases and J lost 4; bases outside the gene matches: 16. The CDR3 runs to 16 residues. The CDR3 reads CAASASGSIVAETQYF. The CDR3 DNA follows: TGTGCCGCGAGCGCTAGCGGGAGCATAGTAGCAGAGACCCAGTACTTC.

This sequence joins TRBV2 and TRBJ1-2; D remains ambiguous. Germline assignment: CDR1 SNHLY and CDR2 FYNNEI. The CDR3 covers 14 residues. With 6 bases removed from V and 0 bases from J, the gap between germline ends came to 11 bases. CDR3 amino acids: CASSPDGANYGYTF. For the CDR3, the DNA is TGTGCCAGCAGCCCGGACGGTGCTAACTATGGCTACACCTTC.

This clone came up once. The chain recombines TRBV29-1 with TRBJ2-2; TRBD1 agrees at 7 bases. From germline, CDR1 is SQVTM and CDR2 ANQGSEA. The junction had 8 bases not matched to a gene; V was cut back by 4 bases and J by 3 bases. The CDR3 is 15 amino acids. In nucleotides, the CDR3 is TGCAGCGTTGGGGAACAGGGGTGGGACACCGGGGAGCTGTTTTTT. Its protein product is CSVGEQGWDTGELFF.

CDR3 region: CASSLQGAAEKLFF. The CDR3, as DNA: TGTGCCAGCAGCTTACAGGGGGCGGCTGAAAAACTGTTTTTT. This sequence joins TRBV7-2 and TRBJ1-4; 8 positions match TRBD1. Unmatched junction bases numbered 3, after V lost 2 bases and J lost 7 bases. The CDR3 contains 14 residues. The germline V gene has CDR1 SGHTA and CDR2 FQGNSA.

V is TRBV5-6 and J is TRBJ2-3; possible D gene TRBD2, 6 bases. V gave up 5 bases and J gave up 2 bases, with 12 bases separating them. CDR3 length: 14 amino acids. The germline CDR1 and CDR2 sequences are SGHDT and YYEEEE. CDR3 loop: CASRRWGDTDTQYF. The CDR3 DNA follows: TGTGCCAGCAGACGTTGGGGGGACACAGATACGCAGTATTTT.

The chain has TRBV10-3 and TRBJ2-7; D is undetermined. Trimming left V 5 bases short and J 5 bases short, with 13 bases between. Germline V gene lookup returns CDR1 ENHRY and CDR2 SYGVKD. The CDR3 is made up of 13 amino acids. CDR3 in DNA: TGTGCCATCAGTTTGGCAGGTAGAGACGAGCAGTACTTC. Translation: CAISLAGRDEQYF.

This clone has more than one count but fewer than ten. DNA of the CDR3: TGTGCCAGCAGTTTATGGGGTTGGGCAGGAAGGCATCAGCCCCAGCATTTT. This codes for CASSLWGWAGRHQPQHF. The chain is built from TRBV28 and TRBJ1-5; D gene ambiguous. Trimming left V 0 bases short and J 5 bases short, with 17 bases between. Germline loops: CDR1 MDHEN, CDR2 SYDVKM. The CDR3 covers 17 residues.

The rearrangement links TRBV2 to TRBJ1-5; no firm D call. From germline, CDR1 is SNHLY and CDR2 FYNNEI. The CDR3 is 14 residues long. Between the trimmed V and J ends, which lost 7 bases and 4 bases, there was a span of 14 bases. The CDR3 region has the DNA TGTGCCAGCACTACGGACTCGGGGAATCAGCCCCAGCATTTT. It is translated as CASTTDSGNQPQHF.

V and J are TRBV24-1 and TRBJ2-7; D is unresolved. Germline V gene data show CDR1 as KGHDR and CDR2 as SFDVKD. CDR3 length: 13 amino acids. The V gene lost 4 bases and the J gene lost 1 base, with 7 bases spanning the gap. The CDR3 DNA sequence: TGTGCCACCAGTGACGGCAATTCCTACGAGCAGTACTTC. Protein product: CATSDGNSYEQYF.

In its sample, this clone was seen a few times. The CDR3 DNA reads as TGCAGTGCTACGTCCGGTCAGCCCCAGCATTTT. Translating it yields CSATSGQPQHF. V usage is TRBV20-1 and J usage is TRBJ1-5; D is undetermined. In germline, CDR1 is DFQATT, CDR2 SNEGSKA (reference sequence). The V gene lost 4 bases and the J gene lost 6 bases, with 7 bases spanning the gap. CDR3 length equals 11 residues.